This T cell receptor beta chain was identified in a study of shared clonotypes between healthy human individuals. V lost 2 bases, J lost 14 bases, and 9 bases stayed unmatched. Germline lookup yields CDR1 MDHEN and CDR2 SYDVKM. There are 14 residues in the CDR3. The table came from immunoSEQ multiplex PCR; TCRdb's copy has only in-frame clones and leaves some out. The table has over a million clones, around 95% seen once. Splitting of CD4+ cells produced CD45RA+ naive and CD45RA-negative memory subsets. Sequencing was carried out using naive CD4+ T cells sorted from blood. The subset: CD45RA+ positively selected. The chain joins TRBV28 to TRBJ2-1; 10 bases map to TRBD2. This clonotype was sampled from a man aged 25-40 years in good health. The CDR3 loop reads CASSLMASGSKEFF. CDR3 coding DNA: TGTGCCAGCAGTTTAATGGCTAGCGGGAGTAAGGAGTTCTTC.